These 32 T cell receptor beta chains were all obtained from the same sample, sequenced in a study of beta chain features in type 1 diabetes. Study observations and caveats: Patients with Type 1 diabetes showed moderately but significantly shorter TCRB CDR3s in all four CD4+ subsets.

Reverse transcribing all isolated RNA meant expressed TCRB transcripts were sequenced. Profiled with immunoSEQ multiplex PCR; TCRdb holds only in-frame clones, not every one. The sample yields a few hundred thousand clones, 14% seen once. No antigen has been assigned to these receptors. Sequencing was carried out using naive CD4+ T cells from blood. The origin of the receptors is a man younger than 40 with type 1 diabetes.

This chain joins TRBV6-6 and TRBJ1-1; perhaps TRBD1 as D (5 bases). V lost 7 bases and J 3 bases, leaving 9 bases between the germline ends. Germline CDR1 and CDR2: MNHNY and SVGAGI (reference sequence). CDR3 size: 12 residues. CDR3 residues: CASTAGDTEAFF. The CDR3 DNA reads TGTGCCAGCACTGCGGGGGACACTGAAGCTTTCTTT.

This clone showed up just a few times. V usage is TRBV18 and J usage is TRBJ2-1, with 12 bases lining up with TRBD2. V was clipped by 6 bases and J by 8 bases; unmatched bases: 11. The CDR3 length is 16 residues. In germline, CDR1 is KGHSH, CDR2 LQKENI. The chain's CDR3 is CASSAGTSGRFDEQFF. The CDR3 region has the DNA TGTGCCAGCTCGGCCGGTACTAGCGGGAGGTTTGATGAGCAGTTCTTC.

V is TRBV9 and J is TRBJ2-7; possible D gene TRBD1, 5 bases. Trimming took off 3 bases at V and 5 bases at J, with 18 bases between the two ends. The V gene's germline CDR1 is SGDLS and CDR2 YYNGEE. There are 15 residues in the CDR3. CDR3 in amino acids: CASSARAQVRDEQYF. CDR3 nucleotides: TGTGCCAGCAGCGCCAGGGCTCAGGTTCGAGACGAGCAGTACTTC.

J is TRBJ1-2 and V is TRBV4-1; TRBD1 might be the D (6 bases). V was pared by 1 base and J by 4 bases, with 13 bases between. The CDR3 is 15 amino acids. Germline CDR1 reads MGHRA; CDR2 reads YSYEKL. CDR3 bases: TGCGCCAGCAGCCAAGGCGGGGGCCTCGCCTATGGCTACACCTTC. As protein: CASSQGGGLAYGYTF.

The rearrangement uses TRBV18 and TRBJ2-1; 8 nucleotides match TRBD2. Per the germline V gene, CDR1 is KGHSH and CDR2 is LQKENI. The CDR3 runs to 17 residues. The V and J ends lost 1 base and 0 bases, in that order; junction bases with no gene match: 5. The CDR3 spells CASSPLVAGGSYNEQFF. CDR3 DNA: TGTGCCAGCTCACCACTCGTGGCGGGGGGCTCCTACAATGAGCAGTTCTTC.

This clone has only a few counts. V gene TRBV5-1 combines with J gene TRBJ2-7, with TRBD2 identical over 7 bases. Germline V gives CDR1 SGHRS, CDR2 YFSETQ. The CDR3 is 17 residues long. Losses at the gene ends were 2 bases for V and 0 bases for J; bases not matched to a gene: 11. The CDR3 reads CASSFSPGGGGSYEQYF. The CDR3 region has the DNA TGCGCCAGCAGCTTCTCCCCCGGCGGGGGAGGCTCCTACGAGCAGTACTTC.

The CDR3 region has the DNA TGTGCCAGCAGTGAGCGGGAGCAAGAGACCCAGTACTTC. Protein: CASSEREQETQYF. The V and J genes are TRBV6-1 and TRBJ2-5, with TRBD2 matching over 7 bases. V shed 3 bases and J 2 bases; nucleotides not matched to a gene: 0. Germline values: CDR1 MNHNS, CDR2 SASEGT. The CDR3 runs to 13 residues.

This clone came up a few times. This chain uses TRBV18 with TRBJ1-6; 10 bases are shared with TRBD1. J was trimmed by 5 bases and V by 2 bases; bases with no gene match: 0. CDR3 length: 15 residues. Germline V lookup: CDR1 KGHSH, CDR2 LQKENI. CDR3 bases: TGTGCCAGCTCACCAGGACAGGGGGATAATTCACCCCTCCACTTT. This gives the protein CASSPGQGDNSPLHF.

The CDR3 sequence: CASSSTQSTDTQYF. The CDR3 DNA reads TGCGCCAGCAGCTCAACACAGAGCACAGATACGCAGTATTTT. The chain employs TRBV5-1 and TRBJ2-3; D not resolved. Germline CDR1 SGHRS, CDR2 YFSETQ. V dropped 3 bases and J dropped 0 bases, with 8 bases sitting between them. This CDR3 has 14 amino acids.

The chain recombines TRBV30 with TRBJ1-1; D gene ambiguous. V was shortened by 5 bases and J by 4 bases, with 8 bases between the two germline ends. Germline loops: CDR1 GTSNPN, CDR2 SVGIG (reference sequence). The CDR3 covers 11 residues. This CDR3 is CAWALSTEAFF. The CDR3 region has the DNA TGTGCCTGGGCCCTTAGCACTGAAGCTTTCTTT.

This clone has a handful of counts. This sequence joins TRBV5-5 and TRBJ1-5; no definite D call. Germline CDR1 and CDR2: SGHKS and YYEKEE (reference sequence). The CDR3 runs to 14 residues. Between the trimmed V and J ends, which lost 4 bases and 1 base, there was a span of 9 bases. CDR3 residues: CASSLVGSNQPQHF. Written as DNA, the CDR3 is TGTGCCAGCAGCCTCGTCGGGAGCAATCAGCCCCAGCATTTT.

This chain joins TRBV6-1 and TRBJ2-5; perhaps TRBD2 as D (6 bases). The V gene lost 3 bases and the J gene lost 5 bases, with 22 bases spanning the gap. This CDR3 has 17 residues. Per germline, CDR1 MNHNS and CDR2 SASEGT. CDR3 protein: CASSELGLATAGETQYF. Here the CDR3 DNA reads TGTGCCAGCAGTGAGCTGGGTCTAGCCACCGCGGGGGAGACCCAGTACTTC.

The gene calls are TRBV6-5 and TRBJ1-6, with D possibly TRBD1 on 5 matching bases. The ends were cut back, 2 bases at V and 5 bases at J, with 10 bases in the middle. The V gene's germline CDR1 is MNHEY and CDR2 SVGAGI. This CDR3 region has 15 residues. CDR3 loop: CASSYTGADNSPLHF. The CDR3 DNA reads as TGTGCCAGCAGTTACACAGGAGCTGATAATTCACCCCTCCACTTT.

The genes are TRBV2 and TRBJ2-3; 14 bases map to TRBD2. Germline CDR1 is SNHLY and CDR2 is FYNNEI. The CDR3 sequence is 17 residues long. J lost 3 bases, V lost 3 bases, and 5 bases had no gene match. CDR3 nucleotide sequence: TGTGCCAGCAGTGAGGGGACTAGCGGGAGAGGGACAGATACGCAGTATTTT. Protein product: CASSEGTSGRGTDTQYF.

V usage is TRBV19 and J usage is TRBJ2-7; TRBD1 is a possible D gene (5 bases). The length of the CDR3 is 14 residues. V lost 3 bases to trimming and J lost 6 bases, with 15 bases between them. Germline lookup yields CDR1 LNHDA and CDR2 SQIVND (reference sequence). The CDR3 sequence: CASSIGLTVFEQYF. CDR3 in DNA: TGTGCCAGTAGTATCGGGCTGACAGTCTTCGAGCAGTACTTC.

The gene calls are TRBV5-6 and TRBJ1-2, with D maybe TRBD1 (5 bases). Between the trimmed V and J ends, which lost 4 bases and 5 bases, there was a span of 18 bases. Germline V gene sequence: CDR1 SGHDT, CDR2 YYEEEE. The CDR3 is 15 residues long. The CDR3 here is CASSPLSRVGYGYTF. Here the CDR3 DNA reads TGTGCCAGCAGCCCCCTTTCCAGGGTCGGTTATGGCTACACCTTC.

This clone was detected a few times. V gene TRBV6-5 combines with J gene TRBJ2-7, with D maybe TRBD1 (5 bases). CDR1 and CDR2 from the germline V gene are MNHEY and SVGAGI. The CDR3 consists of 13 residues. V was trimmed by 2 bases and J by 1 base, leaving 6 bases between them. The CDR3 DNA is TGTGCCAGCAGTTACCAGGGATCCTACGAGCAGTACTTC. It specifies CASSYQGSYEQYF.

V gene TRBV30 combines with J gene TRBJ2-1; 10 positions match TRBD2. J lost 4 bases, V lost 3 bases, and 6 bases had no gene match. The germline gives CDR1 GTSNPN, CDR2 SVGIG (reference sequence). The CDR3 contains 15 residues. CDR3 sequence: CAWRGIAGGYNEQFF. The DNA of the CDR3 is TGTGCCTGGAGGGGGATAGCGGGAGGTTACAATGAGCAGTTCTTC.

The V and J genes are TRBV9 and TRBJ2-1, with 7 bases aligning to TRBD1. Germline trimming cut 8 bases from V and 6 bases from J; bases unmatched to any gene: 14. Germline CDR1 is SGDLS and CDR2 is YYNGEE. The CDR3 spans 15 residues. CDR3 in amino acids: CARTEPRDSPNEQFF. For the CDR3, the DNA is TGTGCCAGAACCGAACCCCGGGACAGCCCCAATGAGCAGTTCTTC.

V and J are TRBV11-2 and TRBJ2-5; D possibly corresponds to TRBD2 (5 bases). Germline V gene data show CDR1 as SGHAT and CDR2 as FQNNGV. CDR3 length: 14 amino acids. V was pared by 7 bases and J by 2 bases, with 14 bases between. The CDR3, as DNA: TGTGCCAGCAAGGCTAGCTTTTCGCAAGAGACCCAGTACTTC. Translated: CASKASFSQETQYF.

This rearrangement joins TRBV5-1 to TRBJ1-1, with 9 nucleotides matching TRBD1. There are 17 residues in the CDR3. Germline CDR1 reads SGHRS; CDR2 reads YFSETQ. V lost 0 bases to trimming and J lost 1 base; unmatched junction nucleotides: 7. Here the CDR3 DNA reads TGCGCCAGCAGCTTGGCCCGGGACAGGGCCCCGAACACTGAAGCTTTCTTT. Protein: CASSLARDRAPNTEAFF.

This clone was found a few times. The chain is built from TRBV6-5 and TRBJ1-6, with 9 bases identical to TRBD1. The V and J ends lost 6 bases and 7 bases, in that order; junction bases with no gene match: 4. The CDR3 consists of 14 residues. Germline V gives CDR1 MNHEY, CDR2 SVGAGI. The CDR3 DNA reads TGTGCCAGCAGCCGGGACAGGGAGAATTCACCCCTCCACTTT. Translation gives CASSRDRENSPLHF.

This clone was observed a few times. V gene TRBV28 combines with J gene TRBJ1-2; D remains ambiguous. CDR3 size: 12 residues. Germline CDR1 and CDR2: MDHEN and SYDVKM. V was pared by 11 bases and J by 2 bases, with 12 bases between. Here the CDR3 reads CASSAGNYGYTF. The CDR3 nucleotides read TGTGCCTCAAGTGCAGGAAACTATGGCTACACCTTC.

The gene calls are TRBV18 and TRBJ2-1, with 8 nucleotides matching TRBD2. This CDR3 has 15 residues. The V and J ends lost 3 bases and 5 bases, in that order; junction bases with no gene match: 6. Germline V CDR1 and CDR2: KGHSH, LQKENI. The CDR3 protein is CASSPSRGGNNEQFF. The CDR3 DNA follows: TGTGCCAGCTCACCTAGCCGCGGGGGGAACAATGAGCAGTTCTTC.

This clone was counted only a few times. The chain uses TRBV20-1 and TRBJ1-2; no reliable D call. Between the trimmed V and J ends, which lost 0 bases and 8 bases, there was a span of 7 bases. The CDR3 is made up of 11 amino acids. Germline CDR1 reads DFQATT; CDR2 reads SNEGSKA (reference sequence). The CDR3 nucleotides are TGCAGTGCTAGAGATCCAGGCGGCTACACCTTC. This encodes CSARDPGGYTF.

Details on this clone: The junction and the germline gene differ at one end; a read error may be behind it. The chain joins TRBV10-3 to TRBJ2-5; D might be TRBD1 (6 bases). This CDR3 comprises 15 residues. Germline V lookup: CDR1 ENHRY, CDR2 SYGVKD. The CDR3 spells CAISQSGAGEETQYF. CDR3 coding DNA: TGTGCCATCAGTCAGTCAGGGGCAGGGGAAGAGACCCAGTACTTC.

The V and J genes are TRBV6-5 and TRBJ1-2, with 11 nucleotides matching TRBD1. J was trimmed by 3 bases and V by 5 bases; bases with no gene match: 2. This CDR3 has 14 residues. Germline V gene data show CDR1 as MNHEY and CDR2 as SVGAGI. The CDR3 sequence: CASSRTGGDYGYTF. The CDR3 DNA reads TGTGCCAGCAGTCGGACAGGGGGCGACTATGGCTACACCTTC.

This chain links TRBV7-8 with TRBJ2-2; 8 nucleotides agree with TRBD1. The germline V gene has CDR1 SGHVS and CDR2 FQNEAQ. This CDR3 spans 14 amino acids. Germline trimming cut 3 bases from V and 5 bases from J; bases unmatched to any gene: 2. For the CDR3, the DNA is TGTGCCAGCAGCTTGACAGGGGATACCGGGGAGCTGTTTTTT. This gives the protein CASSLTGDTGELFF.

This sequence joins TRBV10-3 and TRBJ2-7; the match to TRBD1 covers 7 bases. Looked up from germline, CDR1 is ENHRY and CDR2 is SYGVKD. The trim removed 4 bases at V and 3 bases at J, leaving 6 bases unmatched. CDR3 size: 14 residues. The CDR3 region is CAISGFDRVYEQYF. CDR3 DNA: TGTGCCATCAGTGGGTTCGACAGGGTCTACGAGCAGTACTTC.

CDR3 DNA: TGCAGCGTTGGAATACAGGGGTTTCCCTACGAGCAGTACTTC. Its translation is CSVGIQGFPYEQYF. This chain links TRBV29-1 with TRBJ2-7; 7 positions match TRBD1. The trim removed 4 bases at V and 2 bases at J, leaving 8 bases unmatched. The CDR3 totals 14 residues. Germline V gene sequence: CDR1 SQVTM, CDR2 ANQGSEA.

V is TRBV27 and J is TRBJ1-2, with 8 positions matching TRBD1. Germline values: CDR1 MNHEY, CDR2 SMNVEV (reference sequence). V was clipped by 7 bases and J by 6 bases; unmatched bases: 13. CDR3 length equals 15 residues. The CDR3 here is CASTKDRGSINGYTF. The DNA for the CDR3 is TGTGCCAGCACCAAAGACAGGGGAAGTATTAATGGCTACACCTTC.

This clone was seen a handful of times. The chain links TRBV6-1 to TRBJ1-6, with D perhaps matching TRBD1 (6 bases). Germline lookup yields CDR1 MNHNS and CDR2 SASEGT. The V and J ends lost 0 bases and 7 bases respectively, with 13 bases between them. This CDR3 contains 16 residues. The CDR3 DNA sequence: TGTGCCAGCAGTGAAGCCCGCCAGGGGTGGAATTCACCCCTCCACTTT. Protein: CASSEARQGWNSPLHF.